This TCR beta chain came from a study of CD8 T cells in Susac syndrome. The RNA, roughly 0.45 to 1 ug, was put through reverse transcription using random hexamers. TCRdb redid the calling of the immunoSEQ multiplex PCR reads with MiXCR, one entry per CDR3 protein. The sample shows about 120,000 distinct CDR3 sequences, around 94% of them seen only once. Germline lookup yields CDR1 DFQATT and CDR2 SNEGSKA (reference sequence). The CDR3 contains 14 residues. Between the trimmed V and J ends, which lost 1 base and 6 bases, there was a span of 13 bases. This clonotype originated in a human donor with Susac syndrome. The rearrangement links TRBV20-1 to TRBJ2-1; no clear D. The sequenced sample was CD8+ T cells from PBMCs. CDR3 DNA: TGCAGTGCTAGAGGGGTTAGTGAGCGCAATGAGCAGTTCTTC. This encodes CSARGVSERNEQFF.